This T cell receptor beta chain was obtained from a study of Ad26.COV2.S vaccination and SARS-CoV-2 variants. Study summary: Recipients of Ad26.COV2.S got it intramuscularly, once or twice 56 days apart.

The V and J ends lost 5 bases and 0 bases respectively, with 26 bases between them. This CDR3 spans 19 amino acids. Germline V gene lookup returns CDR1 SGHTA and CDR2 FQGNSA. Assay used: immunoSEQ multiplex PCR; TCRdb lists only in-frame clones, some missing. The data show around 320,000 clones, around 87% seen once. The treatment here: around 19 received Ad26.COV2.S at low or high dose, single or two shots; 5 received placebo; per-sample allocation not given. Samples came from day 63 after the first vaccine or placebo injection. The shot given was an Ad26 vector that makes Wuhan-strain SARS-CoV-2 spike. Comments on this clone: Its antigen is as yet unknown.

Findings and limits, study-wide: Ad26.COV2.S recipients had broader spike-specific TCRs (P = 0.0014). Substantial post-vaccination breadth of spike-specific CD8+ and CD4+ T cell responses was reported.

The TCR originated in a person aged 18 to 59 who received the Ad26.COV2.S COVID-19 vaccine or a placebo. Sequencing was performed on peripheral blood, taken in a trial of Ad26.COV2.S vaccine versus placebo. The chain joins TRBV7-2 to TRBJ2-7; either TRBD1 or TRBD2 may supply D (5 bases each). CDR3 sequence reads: CASSPIRPIGGTGSYEQYF. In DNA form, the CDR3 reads TGTGCCAGCAGCCCAATCCGGCCCATTGGTGGGACGGGCTCCTACGAGCAGTACTTC. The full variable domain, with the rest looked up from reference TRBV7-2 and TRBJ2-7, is GAGVSQSPSNKVTEKGKDVELRCDPISGHTALYWYRQSLGQGLEFLIYFQGNSAPDKSGLPSDRFSAERTGGSVSTLTIQRTQQEDSAVYLCASSPIRPIGGTGSYEQYFGPGTRLTVT.